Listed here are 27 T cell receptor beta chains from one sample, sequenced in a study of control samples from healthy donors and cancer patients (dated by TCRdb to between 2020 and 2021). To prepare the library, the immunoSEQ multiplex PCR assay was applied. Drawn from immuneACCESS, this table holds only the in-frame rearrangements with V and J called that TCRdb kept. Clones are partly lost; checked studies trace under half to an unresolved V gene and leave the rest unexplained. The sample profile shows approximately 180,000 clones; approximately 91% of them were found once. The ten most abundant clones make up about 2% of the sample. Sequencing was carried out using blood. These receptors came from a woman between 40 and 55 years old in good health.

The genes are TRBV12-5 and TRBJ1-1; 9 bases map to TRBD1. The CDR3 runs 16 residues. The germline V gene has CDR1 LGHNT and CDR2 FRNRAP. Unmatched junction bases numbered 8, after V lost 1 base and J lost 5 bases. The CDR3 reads CASGLDPGTGNTEAFF. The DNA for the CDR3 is TGTGCTAGTGGTTTGGACCCCGGGACAGGGAATACTGAAGCTTTCTTT.

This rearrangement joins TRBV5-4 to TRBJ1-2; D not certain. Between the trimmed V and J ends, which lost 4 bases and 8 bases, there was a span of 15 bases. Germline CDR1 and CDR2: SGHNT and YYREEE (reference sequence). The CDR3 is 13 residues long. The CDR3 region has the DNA TGTGCCAGCAGCCCGGGCCGAGAGGAGGGCTACACCTTC. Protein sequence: CASSPGREEGYTF.

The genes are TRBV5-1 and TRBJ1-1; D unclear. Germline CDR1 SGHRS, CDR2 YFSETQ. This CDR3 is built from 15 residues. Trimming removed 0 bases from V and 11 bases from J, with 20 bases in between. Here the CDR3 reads CASSLVSGGSLRAFF. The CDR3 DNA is TGCGCCAGCAGCTTGGTTTCGGGAGGGAGCCTGCGGGCTTTCTTT.

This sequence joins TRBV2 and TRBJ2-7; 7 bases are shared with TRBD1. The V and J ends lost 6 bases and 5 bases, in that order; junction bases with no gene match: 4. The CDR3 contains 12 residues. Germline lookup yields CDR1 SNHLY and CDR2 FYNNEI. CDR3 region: CASSQTGNEQYF. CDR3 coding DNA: TGTGCCAGCAGCCAGACAGGGAACGAGCAGTACTTC.

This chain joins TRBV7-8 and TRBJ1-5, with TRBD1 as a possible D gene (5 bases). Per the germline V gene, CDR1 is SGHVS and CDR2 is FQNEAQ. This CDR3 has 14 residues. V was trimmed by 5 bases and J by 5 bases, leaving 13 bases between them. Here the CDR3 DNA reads TGTGCCAGCAGCCGGGGGGAGGGAGATCAGCCCCAGCATTTT. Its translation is CASSRGEGDQPQHF.

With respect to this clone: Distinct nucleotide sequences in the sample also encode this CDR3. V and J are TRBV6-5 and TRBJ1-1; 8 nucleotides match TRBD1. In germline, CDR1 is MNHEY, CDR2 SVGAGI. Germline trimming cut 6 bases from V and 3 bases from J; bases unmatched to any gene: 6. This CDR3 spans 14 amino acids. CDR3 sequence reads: CASSRQGRDTEAFF. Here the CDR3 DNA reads TGTGCCAGCAGCCGACAGGGGCGGGACACTGAAGCTTTCTTT.

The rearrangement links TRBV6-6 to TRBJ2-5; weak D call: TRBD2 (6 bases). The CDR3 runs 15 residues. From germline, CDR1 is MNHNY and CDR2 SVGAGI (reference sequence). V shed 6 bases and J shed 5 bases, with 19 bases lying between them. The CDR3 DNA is TGTGCCAGCAGCTACCGCGGGGAGTTTGGGGAGACCCAGTACTTC. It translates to CASSYRGEFGETQYF.

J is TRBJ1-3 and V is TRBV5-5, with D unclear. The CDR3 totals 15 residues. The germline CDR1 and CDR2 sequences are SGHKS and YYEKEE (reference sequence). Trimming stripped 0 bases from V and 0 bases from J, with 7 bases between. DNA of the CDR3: TGTGCCAGCAGCTTGGACGGGCGCTCTGGAAACACCATATATTTT. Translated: CASSLDGRSGNTIYF.

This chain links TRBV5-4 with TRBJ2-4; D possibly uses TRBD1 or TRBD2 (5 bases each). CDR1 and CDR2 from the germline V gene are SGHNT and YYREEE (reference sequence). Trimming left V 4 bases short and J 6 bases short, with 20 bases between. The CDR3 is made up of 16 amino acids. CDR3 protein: CASSRGPGPIINIQYF. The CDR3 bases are TGTGCCAGCAGCCGCGGGCCAGGGCCCATCATAAACATTCAGTACTTC.

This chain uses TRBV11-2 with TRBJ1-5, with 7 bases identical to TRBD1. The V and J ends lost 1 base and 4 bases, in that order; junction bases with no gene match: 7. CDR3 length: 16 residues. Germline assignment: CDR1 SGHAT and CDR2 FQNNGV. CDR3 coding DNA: TGTGCCAGCAGCTTAGTAACAGGGGAGATTAATCAGCCCCAGCATTTT. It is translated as CASSLVTGEINQPQHF.

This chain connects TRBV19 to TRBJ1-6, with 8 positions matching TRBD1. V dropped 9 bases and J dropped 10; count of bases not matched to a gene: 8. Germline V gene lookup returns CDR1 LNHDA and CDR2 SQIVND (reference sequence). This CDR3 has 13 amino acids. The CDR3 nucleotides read TGTGCCAGCCTGGACAGGGAAGGATCACCCCTCCACTTT. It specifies CASLDREGSPLHF.

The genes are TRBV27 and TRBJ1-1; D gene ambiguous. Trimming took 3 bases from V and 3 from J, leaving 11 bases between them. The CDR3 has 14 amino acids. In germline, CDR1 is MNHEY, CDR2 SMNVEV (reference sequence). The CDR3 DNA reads TGTGCCAGCAGTTTTCAGAGGTCCGACACTGAAGCTTTCTTT. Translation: CASSFQRSDTEAFF.

This CDR3 reads CASSRIGSGYQETQYF. For the CDR3, the DNA is TGCGCCAGCAGCCGGATCGGTAGCGGGTATCAAGAGACCCAGTACTTC. The gene calls are TRBV5-1 and TRBJ2-5; TRBD2 agrees at 7 bases. Looked up from germline, CDR1 is SGHRS and CDR2 is YFSETQ. The CDR3 spans 16 residues. The junction had 11 bases not matched to a gene; V was cut back by 4 bases and J by 2 bases. The full variable domain, with the rest looked up from reference TRBV5-1 and TRBJ2-5, is KAGVTQTPRYLIKTRGQQVTLSCSPISGHRSVSWYQQTPGQGLQFLFEYFSETQRNKGNFPGRFSGRQFSNSRSEMNVSTLELGDSALYLCASSRIGSGYQETQYFGPGTRLLVL.

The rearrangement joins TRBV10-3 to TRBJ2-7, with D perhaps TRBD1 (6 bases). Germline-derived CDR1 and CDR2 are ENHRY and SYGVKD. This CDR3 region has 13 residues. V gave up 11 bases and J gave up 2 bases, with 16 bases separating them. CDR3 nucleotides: TGTGCCGCCCTCGGGGACAACACCTACGAGCAGTACTTC. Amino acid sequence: CAALGDNTYEQYF.

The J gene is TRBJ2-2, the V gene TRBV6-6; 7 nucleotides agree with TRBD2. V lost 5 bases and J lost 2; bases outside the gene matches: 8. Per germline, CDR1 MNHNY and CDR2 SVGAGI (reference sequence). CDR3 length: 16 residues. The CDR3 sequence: CASSPDRGVNTGELFF. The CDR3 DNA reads TGTGCCAGCAGTCCCGACCGGGGGGTCAACACCGGGGAGCTGTTTTTT.

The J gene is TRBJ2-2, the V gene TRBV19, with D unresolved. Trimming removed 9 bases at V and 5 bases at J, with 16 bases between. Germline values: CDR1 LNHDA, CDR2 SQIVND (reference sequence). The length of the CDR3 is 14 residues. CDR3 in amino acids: CASCLGARTGELFF. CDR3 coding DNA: TGTGCCAGCTGCCTAGGCGCCAGGACCGGGGAGCTGTTTTTT.

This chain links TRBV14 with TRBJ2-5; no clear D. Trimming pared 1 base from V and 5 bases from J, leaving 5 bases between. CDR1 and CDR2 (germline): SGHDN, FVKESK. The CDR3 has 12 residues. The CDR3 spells CASSQAGETQYF. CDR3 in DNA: TGTGCCAGCAGCCAAGCCGGGGAGACCCAGTACTTC.

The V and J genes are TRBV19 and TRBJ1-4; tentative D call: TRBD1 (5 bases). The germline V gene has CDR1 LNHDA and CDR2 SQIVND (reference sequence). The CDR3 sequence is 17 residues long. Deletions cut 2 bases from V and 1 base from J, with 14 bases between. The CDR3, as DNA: TGTGCCAGTAGTATAAACCCCCTCGGGGGAACTAATGAAAAACTGTTTTTT. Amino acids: CASSINPLGGTNEKLFF. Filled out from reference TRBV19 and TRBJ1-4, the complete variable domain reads DGGITQSPKYLFRKEGQNVTLSCEQNLNHDAMYWYRQDPGQGLRLIYYSQIVNDFQKGDIAEGYSVSREKKESFPLTVTSAQKNPTAFYLCASSINPLGGTNEKLFFGSGTQLSVL.

This CDR3 reads CARTGDAGSGNTIYF. CDR3 nucleotides: TGTGCCCGAACTGGGGACGCCGGCTCTGGAAACACCATATATTTT. The chain is built from TRBV19 and TRBJ1-3; D is perhaps TRBD1 (5 bases). The germline CDR1 and CDR2 sequences are LNHDA and SQIVND (reference sequence). This CDR3 is built from 15 residues. V lost 11 bases and J lost 0, with 17 bases in between.

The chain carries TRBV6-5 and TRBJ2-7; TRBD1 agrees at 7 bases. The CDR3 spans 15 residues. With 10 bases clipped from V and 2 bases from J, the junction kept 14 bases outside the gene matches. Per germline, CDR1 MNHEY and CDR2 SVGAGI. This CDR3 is CATINLQGSTYEQYF. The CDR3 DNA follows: TGTGCCACCATAAACCTACAGGGGTCAACCTACGAGCAGTACTTC.

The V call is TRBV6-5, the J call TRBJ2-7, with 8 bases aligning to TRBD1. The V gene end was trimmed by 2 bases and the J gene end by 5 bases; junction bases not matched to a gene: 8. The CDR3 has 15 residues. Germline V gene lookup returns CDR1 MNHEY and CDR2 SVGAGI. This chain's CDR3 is CASSYLGQGSHEQYF. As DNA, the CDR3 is TGTGCCAGCAGTTACCTTGGACAGGGTTCCCACGAGCAGTACTTC.

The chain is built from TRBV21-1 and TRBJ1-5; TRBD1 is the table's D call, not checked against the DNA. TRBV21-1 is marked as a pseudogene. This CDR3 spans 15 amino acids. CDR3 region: CASSKGNGDSKPQHF. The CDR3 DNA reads TGTGCCAGCAGCAAAGGAAACGGGGACAGCAAGCCCCAGCATTTT.

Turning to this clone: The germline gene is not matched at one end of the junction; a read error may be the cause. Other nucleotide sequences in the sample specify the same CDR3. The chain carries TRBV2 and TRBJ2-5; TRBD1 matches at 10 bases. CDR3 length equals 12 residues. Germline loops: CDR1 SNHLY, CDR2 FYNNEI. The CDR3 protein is CASRDRGKTQYF. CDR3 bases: TGCGCCAGCAGGGACAGGGGAAAGACCCAGTACTTC.

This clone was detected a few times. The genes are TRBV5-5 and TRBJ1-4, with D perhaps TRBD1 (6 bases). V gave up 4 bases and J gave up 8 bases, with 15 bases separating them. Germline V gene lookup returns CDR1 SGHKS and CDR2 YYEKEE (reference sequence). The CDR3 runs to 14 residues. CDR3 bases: TGTGCCAGCAGCACCTACAGGGACGGGGAAAAACTGTTTTTT. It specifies CASSTYRDGEKLFF.

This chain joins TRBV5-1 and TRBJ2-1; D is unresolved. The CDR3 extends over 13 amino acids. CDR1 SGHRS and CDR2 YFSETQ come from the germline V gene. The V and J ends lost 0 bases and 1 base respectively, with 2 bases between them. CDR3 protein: CASSLGSYNEQFF. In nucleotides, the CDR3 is TGCGCCAGCAGCTTGGGGTCCTACAATGAGCAGTTCTTC.

The CDR3 DNA reads as TGTGCCAGCAGCGCCATGGGGACAGGCTACGAGCAGTACTTC. Protein: CASSAMGTGYEQYF. The genes are TRBV9 and TRBJ2-7, with 8 bases matching TRBD1. Trimming removed 3 bases from V and 3 bases from J; junction bases left unmatched: 5. CDR1 SGDLS and CDR2 YYNGEE come from the germline V gene. The CDR3 consists of 14 residues. The full variable domain, its missing parts supplied by reference TRBV9 and TRBJ2-7, is DSGVTQTPKHLITATGQRVTLRCSPRSGDLSVYWYQQSLDQGLQFLIQYYNGEERAKGNILERFSAQQFPDLHSELNLSSLELGDSALYFCASSAMGTGYEQYFGPGTRLTVT.

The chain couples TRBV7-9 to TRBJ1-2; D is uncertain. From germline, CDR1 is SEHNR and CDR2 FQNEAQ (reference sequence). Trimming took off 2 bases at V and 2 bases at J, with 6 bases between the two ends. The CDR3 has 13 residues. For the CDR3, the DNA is TGTGCCAGCAGCTTATCACACAACTATGGCTACACCTTC. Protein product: CASSLSHNYGYTF.